This T cell receptor beta chain was documented in a study of blood T cell repertoires in COVID-19. Study-wide context: Sample material is recorded as cDNA or gDNA derived from T cells, B-cell-depleted T cells, or PBMCs.

In the original processing: Nucleated cell counts were estimated from reference gene primer amplification. Only in-frame clones appear in the TCRdb table, and some are missing; sequencing was by immunoSEQ multiplex PCR. V and J calls and clone size are copied from that table; D and trimming were computed from the DNA. The sample holds approximately 26,000 clones, 75% to 85% seen once. The CDR3 runs to 13 residues. From germline, CDR1 is SEHNR and CDR2 FQNEAQ (reference sequence). V was shortened by 5 bases and J by 3 bases, with 10 bases between the two germline ends. The sample taken for sequencing was peripheral blood. This sequence originates from a man aged 80 or over with active or convalescent COVID-19. This chain connects TRBV7-9 to TRBJ2-5; D is perhaps TRBD2 (6 bases). DNA of the CDR3: TGTGCCAGCAGCAACCGGGAGAAAGAGACCCAGTACTTC. Translation gives CASSNREKETQYF.